This TCR beta chain originates from a study of T cell responses to AZD1222 COVID-19 vaccine (dated by TCRdb to the early 2020s). Describing the broader study: TCR sequencing was performed for 230 to 250 trial participants, of whom about 210 were given two doses of AZD1222 and some 26 were given two doses of MenACWY control vaccine. Trial participants were enrolled by age into subgroups of 18-55, 56-69 and 70-plus years, and around 150, 28 and 57 TCR-sequenced participants, respectively, were included in these subgroups. What the study reported, not specific to this receptor: Because no samples from the day 14 peak response were available, repertoires could be characterized only after the peak T cell response. After two AZD1222 doses, spike-specific TCR breadth and depth were significantly higher than at day 0 and than in MenACWY recipients. CD4 TCRs associated with the vaccine covered the entire spike protein, and the dominant responses were in regions 160-218 and 743-854. Epitopes outside the regions mutated in the B.1.351 and B.1.1.7 variants were reportedly recognized by nearly half of the unique spike-specific TCRs. The 56-69-year group was small, and its depth increase did not reach significance, likely because of low power. Conclusions about previously exposed vaccinees are limited because only five to seven AZD1222 recipients were SARS-CoV-2 seropositive at baseline. Participants were mostly white British, with more females than males. The authors suggested clonal diversity may have been underestimated.

V is pared back by 5 bases and J by 7 bases, with 12 bases lying between the germline termini. Reading from cysteine to phenylalanine, the CDR3 counts 13 amino acids. Only CDR3 DNA remains: 39 bases, in frame from the first base. In the paper's terms, the time point label means: about 28 days (+/-7) after the second vaccine dose. AZD1222 recipients whose second dose came at about 4 weeks and those whose second dose came at about 12 weeks were combined into one group, since spike-specific TCR depth and breadth did not differ between the two schedules. Samples from vaccinated people were obtained from the UK trials COV001 and COV002, which included a single-blind randomized controlled phase 2/3 trial of AZD1222 (ChAdOx1 nCoV-19) in healthy adults. For TCRbeta chain sequencing, PBMC samples from trial participants were taken at day 0 and at day 28 after the second dose. Notes on this clone: Which antigen it targets is not known. No much larger clone is present one base from it, and per-base qualities are unavailable.

The CDR3 regions of human TCRbeta chains were analyzed by immunosequencing. The published analysis was carried out like this. TCRs in the repertoires were compared against a reference library of SARS-CoV-2-specific TCRs that had been generated with the MIRA antigen-specificity platform. Breadth meant the fraction of unique TCRs that were SARS-CoV-2-associated, whereas depth meant the fraction of total T cells that were SARS-CoV-2-associated. Using the MIRA data, each spike-specific TCR was mapped to the spike region that the TCR reacts to and placed in a CD4 or CD8 class. Log10-transformed breadth and depth values were compared by one-way ANOVA with Sidak's multiple comparisons tests. TCRdb took over this immuneACCESS table, retaining in-frame rearrangements with V and J assigned. Such tables are incomplete; in checked studies, under half of the missing clones stem from an unresolved V gene, and the remainder is unexplained. V and J calls and clone size are those listed in that table; D and trimming were worked out from the DNA. The sample includes some 86,000 clones, with approximately 90% observed a single time. 5.4% of the sample is in the top ten clones.

This clonotype was sampled from an adult who received the AZD1222 COVID-19 vaccine. The sequence links TRBV12-3 or TRBV12-4 to TRBJ1-5; 6 matching bases give a weak D call of TRBD1. The source was peripheral blood, collected 28 days after the second AZD1222 dose. The bases are TGTGCCAGCAGTCCACAGGGTGCCCAGCCCCAGCATTTT. It specifies CASSPQGAQPQHF.